This T cell receptor (beta chain) comes out of a study of early T cells in non-severe SARS-CoV-2 infection. This clonotype was seen many times. Each single cDNA molecule received a unique molecular identifier. TCRdb reprocessed the 5' RACE reads with MiXCR, giving one entry per CDR3 protein. The sample yields approximately 35,000 distinct CDR3 sequences, about 5% seen once. The CDR3 sequence is 14 residues long. Germline V gene lookup returns CDR1 SGHKS and CDR2 YYEKEE (reference sequence). The V and J ends lost 3 bases and 8 bases respectively, with 17 bases between them. The sequence was obtained from an adult who was a healthcare worker with PCR-confirmed SARS-CoV-2 infection or an uninfected control (not recorded which). Sequencing was carried out using whole blood. The chain combines TRBV5-5 with TRBJ1-1; tentative D call: TRBD1 (6 bases). The CDR3 loop is CASSSSGGQHEAFF. In nucleotides, the CDR3 is TGTGCCAGCAGCTCCTCAGGCGGACAGCACGAAGCTTTCTTT.